The clone carrying this T cell receptor (beta chain) was detected only once. The antigen is undetermined. A modified ARM-PCR protocol with three rounds of nested PCR amplified TCRbeta. TCRdb itself ran the multiplex PCR reads through MiXCR, one entry per CDR3 protein. The sample holds 65,000 to 95,000 distinct CDR3 sequences, roughly 80% seen once. RNA was extracted from bulk tissue without any cell sorting. V lost 9 bases and J 4 bases, leaving 10 bases between the germline ends. Germline V lookup: CDR1 MNHNS, CDR2 SASEGT. The CDR3 consists of 12 residues. The sample originates from a study of tumor and adjacent non-tumor tissue in lung cancer. Overall study findings and caveats: In normal lung, the top 100 clones were significantly more dominant than in tumor.

The chain combines TRBV6-1 with TRBJ2-1; D is undetermined. The receptor comes from a woman aged 45-60 years with non-small cell lung cancer. Sequenced material: lung tumor tissue. This CDR3 is CASNAEYNEQFF. The CDR3 DNA reads as TGTGCCAGTAATGCAGAGTACAATGAGCAGTTCTTC.